This passage covers 3 T cell receptor beta chains from one sample sequenced in a study of T cell clusters in autoimmune cytopenias (dated by TCRdb to about 2019). TCRdb names Illumina MiSeq as the instrument used. TRB rearrangements were amplified by multiplex PCR following a touch-down protocol, with the TRB-A and TRB-B primer pools mixed in one tube. Following TCRdb reprocessing, every CDR3 protein sequence forms one entry, and DNA is not provided. The sample has around 11,000 distinct CDR3 sequences on record. Under 40% of the sample lies in the top ten. For each sample, TRB amplification used approximately 260 ng of peripheral blood genomic DNA, equal to some 35,000 genome equivalents. The data also belong to a second study, concerning T cell repertoires in aging, cancer and after chemotherapy.

Input material: peripheral blood. Receptors originate from a human donor in good health.

The gene calls are TRBV29-1 and TRBJ1-4. CDR1 and CDR2 from the germline V gene are SQVTM and ANQGSEA. This CDR3 is 13 amino acids long. CDR3 sequence reads: CSVEGWGNEKLFF.

The chain combines TRBV19 with TRBJ2-2; TCRdb's assignment of TRBD1 cannot be checked, as there is no DNA. The germline CDR1 and CDR2 sequences are LNHDA and SQIVND (reference sequence). The CDR3 extends over 14 amino acids. CDR3 in amino acids: CASRVSPGGGELFF.

V gene TRBV12-3 or TRBV12-4 combines with J gene TRBJ1-3. The CDR3 is made up of 16 amino acids. The CDR3: CASRSLSGSSGNTIYF.